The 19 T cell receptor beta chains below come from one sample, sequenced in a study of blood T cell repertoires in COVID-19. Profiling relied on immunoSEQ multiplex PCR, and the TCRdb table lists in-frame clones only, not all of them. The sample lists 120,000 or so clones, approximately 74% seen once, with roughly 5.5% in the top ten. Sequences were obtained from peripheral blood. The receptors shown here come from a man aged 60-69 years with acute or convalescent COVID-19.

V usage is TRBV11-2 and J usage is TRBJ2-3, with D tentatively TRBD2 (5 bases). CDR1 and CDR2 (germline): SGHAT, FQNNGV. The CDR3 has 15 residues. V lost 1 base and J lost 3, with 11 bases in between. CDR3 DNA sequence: TGTGCCAGCAGCTTAGGCGAGGGCGGGACAGATACGCAGTATTTT. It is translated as CASSLGEGGTDTQYF.

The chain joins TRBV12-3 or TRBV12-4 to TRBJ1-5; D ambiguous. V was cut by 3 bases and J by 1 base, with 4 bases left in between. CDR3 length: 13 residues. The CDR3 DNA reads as TGTGCCAGCAGTTTCGGGAGCAATCAGCCCCAGCATTTT. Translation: CASSFGSNQPQHF.

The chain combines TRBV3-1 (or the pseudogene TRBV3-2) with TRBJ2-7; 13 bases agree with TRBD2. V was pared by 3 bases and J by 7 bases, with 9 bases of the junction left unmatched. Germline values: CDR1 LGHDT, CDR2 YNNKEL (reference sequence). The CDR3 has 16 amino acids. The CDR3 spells CASSHRGLAGPREQYF. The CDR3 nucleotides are TGTGCCAGCAGCCACAGGGGACTAGCGGGGCCCAGGGAGCAGTACTTC.

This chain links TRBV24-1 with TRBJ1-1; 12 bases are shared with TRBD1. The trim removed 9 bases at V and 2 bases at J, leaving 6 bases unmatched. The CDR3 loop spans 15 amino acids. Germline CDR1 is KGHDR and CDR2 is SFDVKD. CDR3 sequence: CATRGQGATNTEAFF. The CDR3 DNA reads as TGTGCCACCCGGGGACAGGGGGCGACTAACACTGAAGCTTTCTTT.

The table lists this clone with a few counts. For the CDR3, the DNA is TGTGCCAGCAGCTTAGCACACACGAACACTGAAGCTTTCTTT. It specifies CASSLAHTNTEAFF. The rearrangement uses TRBV7-2 and TRBJ1-1, with D hard to call. Germline V gene sequence: CDR1 SGHTA, CDR2 FQGNSA. The CDR3 runs to 14 residues. Trimming took 0 bases from V and 1 from J, leaving 6 bases between them.

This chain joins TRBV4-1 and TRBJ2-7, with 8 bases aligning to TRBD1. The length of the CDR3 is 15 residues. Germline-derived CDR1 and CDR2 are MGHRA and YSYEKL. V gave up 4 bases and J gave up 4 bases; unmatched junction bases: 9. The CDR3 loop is CASSLETQGAYEQYF. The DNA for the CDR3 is TGCGCCAGCAGCCTTGAAACTCAGGGGGCTTACGAGCAGTACTTC.

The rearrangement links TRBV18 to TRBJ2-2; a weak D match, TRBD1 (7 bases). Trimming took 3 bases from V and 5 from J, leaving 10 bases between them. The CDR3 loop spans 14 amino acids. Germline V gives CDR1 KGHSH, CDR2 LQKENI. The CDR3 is CASSPSGGTGELFF. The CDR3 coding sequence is TGTGCCAGCTCACCTTCAGGGGGGACCGGGGAGCTGTTTTTT.

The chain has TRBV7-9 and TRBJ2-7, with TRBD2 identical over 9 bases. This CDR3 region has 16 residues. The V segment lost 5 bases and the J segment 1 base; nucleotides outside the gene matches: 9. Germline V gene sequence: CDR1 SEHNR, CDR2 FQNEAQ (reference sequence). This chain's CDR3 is CASSLGGGRASYEQYF. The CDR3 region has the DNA TGTGCCAGCAGCCTCGGGGGCGGGAGGGCTTCCTACGAGCAGTACTTC.

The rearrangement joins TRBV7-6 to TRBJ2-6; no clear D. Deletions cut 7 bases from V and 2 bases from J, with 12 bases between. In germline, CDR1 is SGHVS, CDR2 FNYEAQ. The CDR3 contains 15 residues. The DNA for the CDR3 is TGTGCCAGCACTAACGGTCCCACTGGGGCCAACGTCCTGACTTTC. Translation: CASTNGPTGANVLTF.

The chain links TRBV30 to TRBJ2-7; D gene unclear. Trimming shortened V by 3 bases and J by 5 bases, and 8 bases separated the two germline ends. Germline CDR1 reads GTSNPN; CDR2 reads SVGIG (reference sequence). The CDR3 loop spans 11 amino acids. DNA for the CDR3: TGTGCCTGGAGCCCGGTCCACGAGCAGTACTTC. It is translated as CAWSPVHEQYF.

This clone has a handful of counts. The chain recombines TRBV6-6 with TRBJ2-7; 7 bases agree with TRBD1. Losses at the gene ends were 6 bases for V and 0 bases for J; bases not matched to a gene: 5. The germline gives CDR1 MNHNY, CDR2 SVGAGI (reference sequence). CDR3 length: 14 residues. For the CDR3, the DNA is TGTGCCAGCAGGACAAGACAGGGCTCCTACGAGCAGTACTTC. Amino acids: CASRTRQGSYEQYF.

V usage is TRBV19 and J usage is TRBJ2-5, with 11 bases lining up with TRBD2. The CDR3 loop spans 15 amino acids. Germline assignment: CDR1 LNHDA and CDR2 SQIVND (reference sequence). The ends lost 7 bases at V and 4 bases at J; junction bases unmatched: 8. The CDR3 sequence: CASTLAGGAVETQYF. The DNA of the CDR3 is TGTGCCAGTACCTTAGCGGGAGGGGCGGTAGAGACCCAGTACTTC.

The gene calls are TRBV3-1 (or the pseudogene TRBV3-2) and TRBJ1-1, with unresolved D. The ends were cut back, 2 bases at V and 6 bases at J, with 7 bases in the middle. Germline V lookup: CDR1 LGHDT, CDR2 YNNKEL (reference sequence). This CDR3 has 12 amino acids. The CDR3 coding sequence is TGTGCCAGCAGCCAATCGGACTCTGAAGCTTTCTTT. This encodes CASSQSDSEAFF.

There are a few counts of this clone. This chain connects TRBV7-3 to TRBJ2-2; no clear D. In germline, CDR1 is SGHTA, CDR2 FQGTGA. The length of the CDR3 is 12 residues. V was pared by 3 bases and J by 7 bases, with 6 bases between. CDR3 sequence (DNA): TGTGCCAGCAGCTTCACTGGCGGGGAGCTGTTTTTT. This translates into CASSFTGGELFF.

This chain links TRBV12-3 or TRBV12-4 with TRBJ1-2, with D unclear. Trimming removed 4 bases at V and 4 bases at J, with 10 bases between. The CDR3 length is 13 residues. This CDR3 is CASSSNRVYGYTF. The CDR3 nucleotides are TGTGCCAGCAGTTCCAATAGAGTCTATGGCTACACCTTC.

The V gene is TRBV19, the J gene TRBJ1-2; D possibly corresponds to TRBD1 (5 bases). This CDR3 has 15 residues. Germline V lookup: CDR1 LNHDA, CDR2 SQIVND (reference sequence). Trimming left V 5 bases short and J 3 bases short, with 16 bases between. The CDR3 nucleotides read TGTGCCAGTAGTTCTCGGGTGGGGGAGGACTATGGCTACACCTTC. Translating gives CASSSRVGEDYGYTF.

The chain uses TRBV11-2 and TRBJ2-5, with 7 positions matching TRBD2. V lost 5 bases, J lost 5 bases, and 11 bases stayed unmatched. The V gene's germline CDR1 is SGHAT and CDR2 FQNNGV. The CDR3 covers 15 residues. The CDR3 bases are TGTGCCAGCAGCCTCGGAGGGCTAGCGGTGGAGACCCAGTACTTC. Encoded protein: CASSLGGLAVETQYF.

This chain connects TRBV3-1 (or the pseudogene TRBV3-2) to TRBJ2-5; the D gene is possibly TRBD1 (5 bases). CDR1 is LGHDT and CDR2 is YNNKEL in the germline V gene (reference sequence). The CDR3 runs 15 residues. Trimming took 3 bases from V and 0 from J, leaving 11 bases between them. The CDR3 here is CASSHYSGNQETQYF. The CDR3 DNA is TGTGCCAGCAGCCATTATTCAGGGAACCAAGAGACCCAGTACTTC.

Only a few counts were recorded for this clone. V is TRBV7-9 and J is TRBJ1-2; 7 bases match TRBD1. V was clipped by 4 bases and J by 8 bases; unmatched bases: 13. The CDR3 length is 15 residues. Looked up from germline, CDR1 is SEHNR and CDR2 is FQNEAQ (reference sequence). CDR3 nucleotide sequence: TGTGCCAGCAGCTCCGACAGGGTGCTTTCGTACGGCTACACCTTC. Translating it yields CASSSDRVLSYGYTF.